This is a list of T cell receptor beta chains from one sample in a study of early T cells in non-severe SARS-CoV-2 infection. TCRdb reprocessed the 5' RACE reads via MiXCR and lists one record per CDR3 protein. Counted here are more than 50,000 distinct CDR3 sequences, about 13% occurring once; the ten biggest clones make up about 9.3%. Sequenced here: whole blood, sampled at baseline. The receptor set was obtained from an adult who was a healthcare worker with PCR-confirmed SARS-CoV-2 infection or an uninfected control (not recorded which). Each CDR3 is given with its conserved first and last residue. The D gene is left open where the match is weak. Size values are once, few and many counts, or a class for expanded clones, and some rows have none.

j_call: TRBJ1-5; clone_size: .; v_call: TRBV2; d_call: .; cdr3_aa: CASRAGTHYQPQHF; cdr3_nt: TGTGCCAGCAGAGCCGGGACTCATTATCAGCCCCAGCATTTT
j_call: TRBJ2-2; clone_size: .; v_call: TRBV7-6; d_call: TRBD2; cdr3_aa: CASSPTSSKNTGELFF; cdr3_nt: TGTGCCAGCAGCCCGACTAGCAGTAAGAACACCGGGGAGCTGTTTTTT
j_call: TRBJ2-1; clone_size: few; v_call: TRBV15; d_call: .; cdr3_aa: CATSRVTGINEQFF; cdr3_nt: TGTGCCACCAGCAGAGTGACGGGAATCAATGAGCAGTTCTTC
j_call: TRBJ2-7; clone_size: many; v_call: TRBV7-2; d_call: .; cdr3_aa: CASSPLRGARYEQYF; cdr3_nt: TGTGCCAGCAGCCCCCTGAGGGGCGCGAGATACGAGCAGTACTTC
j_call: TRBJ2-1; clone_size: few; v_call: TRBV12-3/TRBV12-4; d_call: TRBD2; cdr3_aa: CASSLGSDSGNEQFF; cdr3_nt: TGTGCCAGCAGTTTAGGATCGGATAGCGGGAATGAGCAGTTCTTC
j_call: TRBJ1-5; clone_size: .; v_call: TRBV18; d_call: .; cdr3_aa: CASSPGHFGNQPQHF; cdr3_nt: .
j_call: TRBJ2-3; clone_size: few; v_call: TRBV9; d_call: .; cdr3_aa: CASASTGTSTDTQYF; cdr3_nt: TGTGCCAGCGCTAGTACCGGGACTAGCACAGATACGCAGTATTTT
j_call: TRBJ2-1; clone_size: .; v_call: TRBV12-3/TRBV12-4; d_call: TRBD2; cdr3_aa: CASSEGTSGNNEQFF; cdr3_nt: TGTGCCAGCAGTGAAGGGACTAGCGGAAACAATGAGCAGTTCTTC
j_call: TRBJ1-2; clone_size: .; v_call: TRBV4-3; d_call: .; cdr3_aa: CASSQAGTERNYGYTF; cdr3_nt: TGCGCCAGCAGCCAGGCCGGGACGGAGAGGAACTATGGCTACACCTTC
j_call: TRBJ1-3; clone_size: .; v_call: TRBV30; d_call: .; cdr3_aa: CAWSVWSERSGNTIYF; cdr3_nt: TGTGCCTGGAGTGTCTGGTCAGAGCGTTCTGGAAACACCATATATTTT
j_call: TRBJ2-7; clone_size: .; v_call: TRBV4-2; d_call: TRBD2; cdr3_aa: CASSQGLAVAYEQYF; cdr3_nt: TGTGCCAGCAGCCAAGGACTAGCGGTTGCCTACGAGCAGTACTTC
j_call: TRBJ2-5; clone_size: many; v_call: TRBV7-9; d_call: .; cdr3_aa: CASSWAEVAQYF; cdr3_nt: TGTGCCAGCAGCTGGGCTGAAGTGGCCCAGTACTTC
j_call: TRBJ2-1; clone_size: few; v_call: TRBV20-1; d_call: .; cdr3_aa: CSAREGREQFF; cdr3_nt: TGCAGTGCTAGAGAAGGACGGGAGCAGTTCTTC
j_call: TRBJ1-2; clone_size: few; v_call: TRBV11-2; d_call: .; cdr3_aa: CASSLGGGNYGYTF; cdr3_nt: TGTGCCAGCAGCTTAGGCGGCGGGAACTATGGCTACACCTTC
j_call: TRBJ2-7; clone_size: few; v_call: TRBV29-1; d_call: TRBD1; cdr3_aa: CSVAGQGSYEQYF; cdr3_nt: TGCAGCGTTGCGGGACAGGGTTCCTACGAGCAGTACTTC
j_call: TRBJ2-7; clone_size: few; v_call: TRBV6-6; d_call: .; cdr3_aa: CASSYSYPGTHEQYF; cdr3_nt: TGTGCCAGCAGTTACTCGTATCCGGGGACACACGAGCAGTACTTC
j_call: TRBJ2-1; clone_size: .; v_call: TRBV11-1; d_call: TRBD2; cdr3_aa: CASSLPKSGISYNEQFF; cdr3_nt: TGTGCCAGCAGCTTACCCAAAAGCGGGATCTCCTACAATGAGCAGTTCTTC
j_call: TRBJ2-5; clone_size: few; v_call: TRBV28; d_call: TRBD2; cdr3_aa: CASGPGLAGGRETQYF; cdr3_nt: TGTGCCAGCGGACCGGGACTAGCTGGGGGCCGAGAGACCCAGTACTTC
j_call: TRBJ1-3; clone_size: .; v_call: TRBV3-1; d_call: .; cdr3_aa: CASSQGWQGENTIYF; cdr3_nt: TGTGCCAGCAGCCAAGGGTGGCAGGGTGAGAACACCATATATTTT
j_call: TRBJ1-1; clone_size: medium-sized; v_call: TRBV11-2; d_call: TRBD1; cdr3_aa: CASSLQAGGRTEAFF; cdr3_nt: TGTGCCAGCAGCTTACAGGCAGGGGGTAGGACTGAAGCTTTCTTT
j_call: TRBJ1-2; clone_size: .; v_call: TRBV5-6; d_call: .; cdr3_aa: CASSPRVVGRGYTF; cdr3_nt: TGTGCCAGCAGTCCCCGTGTTGTCGGTCGCGGCTACACCTTC
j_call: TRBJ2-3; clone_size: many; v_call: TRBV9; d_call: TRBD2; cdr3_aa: CASSVGLAGFTDTQYF; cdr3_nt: TGTGCCAGCAGCGTGGGACTAGCGGGATTCACAGATACGCAGTATTTT